One T cell receptor beta chain is described in this entry. What it recognizes is unknown. This record comes from a study of T cell responses to AZD1222 COVID-19 vaccine. Assay: immunoSEQ multiplex PCR; the TCRdb copy retains only in-frame clones and omits some. This table has over 150,000 clones, 92% appearing once. With 10 bases clipped from V and 4 bases from J, the junction kept 3 bases outside the gene matches. The CDR3 spans 11 residues. The germline gives CDR1 ENHRY, CDR2 SYGVKD. Findings of the study overall: Reportedly, nearly half of unique spike TCRs recognized epitopes outside B.1.351/B.1.1.7 mutations. Clonal diversity was possibly underestimated, and the donors were mostly white British, with more females.

The chain carries TRBV10-3 and TRBJ2-7; TRBD2 matches 8 bases. The receptor was isolated from an adult in good health. Source: peripheral blood, taken on day 0 of MenACWY control vaccination. The CDR3 DNA sequence: TGTGCCACCGGGGGGGGTTACGAGCAGTACTTC. This gives the protein CATGGGYEQYF.